The clone carrying this T cell receptor (beta chain) was seen a handful of times. Unmatched junction bases numbered 4, after V lost 0 bases and J lost 7 bases. The CDR3 contains 15 residues. The germline CDR1 and CDR2 sequences are SGDLS and YYNGEE. The sample comes from a study of cytomegalovirus exposure and HLA in healthy donors. 60 Vbeta and 13 Jbeta primers were used in PCR. The data were produced by immunoSEQ multiplex PCR, yet TCRdb's version contains in-frame clones alone and is incomplete. This sample has roughly 120,000 clones; 86% occur once, and the top ten carry about 1.8%. Sequencing was carried out using PBMCs. V usage is TRBV9 and J usage is TRBJ2-2; the match to TRBD2 covers 9 bases. The sequence derives from a man between 40 and 49 years old in good health and CMV-seronegative. CDR3 nucleotide sequence: TGTGCCAGCAGCGTAGAAACTAGCGGGTTCGGGGAGCTGTTTTTT. This translates into CASSVETSGFGELFF.